This T cell receptor (beta chain) was obtained from a study of vaccination and CD4 T cells after COVID-19. Whole-study context: Nasal swab PCR showed SARS-CoV-2 in convalescent patients, under ten with mild and one with severe disease. A CEFX pool, an HIV-1 Nef pool, or else no peptide went into the control cultures.

As concerns this clonotype: The antigen remains undetermined.

From germline, CDR1 is MNHNS and CDR2 SASEGT. This CDR3 contains 13 residues. Trimming cost V 0 bases and J 4 bases, with 6 bases left between them. The Oncomine TCR Beta short-read assay generated sequence data from the DNA of cultured CD4+ T cells. TCRdb called the PCR reads again in MiXCR, with one record for every CDR3 protein. There are about 13,000 distinct CDR3 sequences in the sample; 35% to 55% occur only once, and about a fifth lies in the top ten. Sample treatment: roughly 10-day PBMC culture with coronavirus spike peptide pools or control peptides (ViraFEST assay). Cultures got half-medium changes with IL-2 on days 3 and 7. Regarding the study as a whole: Vaccine-specific clones in convalescent patients were spike mono-reactive in 304 of 307 cases.

The source of this sequence is a human donor who had recovered from COVID-19. This chain connects TRBV6-1 to TRBJ1-2; D is ambiguous. The source was CD4+ T cells from blood, cultured in vitro, collected before SARS-CoV-2 vaccination. CDR3 DNA: TGTGCCAGCAGTGAAGCAGGAGTCTATGGCTACACCTTC. Translation gives CASSEAGVYGYTF.